This T cell receptor beta chain appears in the sequencing data of a study of a mutant IDH1 vaccine in newly diagnosed glioma. Study at large: Before enrollment, patients got radiotherapy alone, temozolomide alone, or mostly the combination. Overall study results and limits: There seemed to be no relation between pseudoprogression and changes in top peripheral T cell clonotypes.

Data came from immunoSEQ multiplex PCR; TCRdb stores just in-frame clones and leaves some out. The sample gives 40,000 to 55,000 clones, approximately 79% of which show up once; roughly 6.3% is in the top ten. Comment on this clone: Its antigen is not identified.

The CDR3 has 16 residues. Germline CDR1 is MGHRA and CDR2 is YSYEKL. Between the trimmed V and J ends, which lost 3 bases and 0 bases, there was a span of 14 bases. Stated time point: week 35, safety follow-up. Topical imiquimod accompanied each vaccine dose, which consisted of 300 ug of mutant IDH1 20-mer peptide. Patients underwent eight vaccinations, which took place in weeks 1, 3, 5, 7, 11, 15, 19 and 23. The rearrangement links TRBV4-1 to TRBJ1-1; no clear D. The receptor was derived from a man aged 35-49 years with glioma. Here the sequenced sample was PBMCs, taken from a glioma patient whose treatment included an IDH1 peptide vaccine. CDR3 sequence reads: CASSHPPVGMNTEAFF. CDR3 bases: TGCGCCAGCAGCCATCCCCCGGTCGGGATGAACACTGAAGCTTTCTTT.